This TCR beta chain was recovered during a study of T cell responses to AZD1222 COVID-19 vaccine. As concerns this clone: Its antigen is unknown.

Sequencing was performed with immunoSEQ multiplex PCR; in TCRdb, only in-frame clones are kept and a portion is missing. The sample lists around 84,000 clones, roughly 86% seen once, with 8.7% in the top ten. Study-wide findings and caveats: Females made up more of the donors, who were largely white British, and clonal diversity may have come out too low. Dominant at 160-218 and 743-854, vaccine-associated CD4 TCRs also spanned spike.

Sequenced here: peripheral blood, sampled on day 0 of AZD1222 vaccination. This clonotype originated in an adult in good health.

In DNA, the CDR3 is TGTGCCACCAGCAGAGGGCCGGTTGAAAAACTGTTTTTT. Its protein product is CATSRGPVEKLFF. The chain couples TRBV15 to TRBJ1-4, with D unresolved. The germline CDR1 and CDR2 sequences are LNHNV and YYDKDF (reference sequence). This CDR3 is built from 13 residues. The V end lost 1 base, the J end lost 7 bases, and 7 bases lay between the germline ends.